The 8 T cell receptor beta chains reported below all come from one sample, sequenced in a study of cytomegalovirus exposure and HLA in healthy donors. PCR involved 60 Vbeta and 13 Jbeta primers. The protocol was immunoSEQ multiplex PCR, while the TCRdb copy is restricted to in-frame clones and leaves out a portion. The sample has 150,000 or so clones. Source material: PBMCs. The receptors shown here come from a woman aged 55-69 years in good health and CMV-seronegative.

V and J are TRBV12-5 and TRBJ1-2, with D tentatively TRBD1 (5 bases). This CDR3 region has 15 residues. Trimming removed 5 bases from V and 2 bases from J, with 15 bases in between. CDR1 and CDR2 (germline): LGHNT, FRNRAP. DNA of the CDR3: TGTGCTAGTGGTCCCCGGGGGGGAGAAAACTATGGCTACACCTTC. This codes for CASGPRGGENYGYTF.

A remark on this clone: The same CDR3 arises from other DNA sequences in this sample as well. The V call is TRBV20-1, the J call TRBJ2-2; the D is unclear. Trimming removed 5 bases at V and 5 bases at J, with 6 bases between. The CDR3 spans 11 residues. CDR1 and CDR2 from the germline V gene are DFQATT and SNEGSKA (reference sequence). The CDR3 here is CSARSTGELFF. Here the CDR3 DNA reads TGCAGTGCTCGGAGTACCGGGGAGCTGTTTTTT.

V gene TRBV18 combines with J gene TRBJ2-7, with D perhaps TRBD1 (5 bases). V was shortened by 1 base and J by 2 bases, with 15 bases between the two germline ends. The CDR3 has 16 residues. CDR1 and CDR2 from the germline V gene are KGHSH and LQKENI. The chain's CDR3 is CASSPQGPRSPYEQYF. CDR3 sequence (DNA): TGTGCCAGCTCACCACAGGGGCCCCGATCTCCCTACGAGCAGTACTTC.

The rearrangement joins TRBV6-5 to TRBJ2-1; maybe TRBD2 (5 bases). The germline CDR1 and CDR2 sequences are MNHEY and SVGAGI. V lost 4 bases and J lost 9, with 13 bases in between. The CDR3 contains 13 residues. DNA of the CDR3: TGTGCCAGCAGTTTTGGGCGGGTCGCTGAGCAGTTCTTC. This codes for CASSFGRVAEQFF.

The J gene is TRBJ1-2, the V gene TRBV4-1; 9 nucleotides line up with TRBD1. The CDR3 covers 17 residues. The germline CDR1 and CDR2 sequences are MGHRA and YSYEKL. J lost 8 bases, V lost 1 base, and 14 bases had no gene match. DNA for the CDR3: TGCGCCAGCAGCCAAGCGGGGAAACAGGGGGCGGTGGCCGGCTACACCTTC. Amino acids: CASSQAGKQGAVAGYTF.

The V call is TRBV6-6, the J call TRBJ2-3; 14 nucleotides agree with TRBD2. This CDR3 comprises 15 residues. V was pared by 2 bases and J by 10 bases, with 5 bases of the junction left unmatched. Germline-derived CDR1 and CDR2 are MNHNY and SVGAGI (reference sequence). In DNA form, the CDR3 reads TGTGCCAGCAGTTACGGGACTAGCGGGAGTATTGCGCAGTATTTT. Translation gives CASSYGTSGSIAQYF.

The chain has TRBV19 and TRBJ2-7; 7 bases line up with TRBD1. The CDR3 runs to 13 residues. CDR1 is LNHDA, CDR2 SQIVND, per germline (reference sequence). With 5 bases clipped from V and 3 bases from J, the junction kept 4 bases outside the gene matches. The CDR3: CASSGTASYEQYF. Here the CDR3 DNA reads TGTGCCAGTAGTGGGACAGCGAGCTACGAGCAGTACTTC.

The chain uses TRBV6-6 and TRBJ2-7; TRBD1 matches 7 bases. This CDR3 has 14 residues. The V and J ends lost 0 bases and 5 bases, in that order; junction bases with no gene match: 4. CDR1 and CDR2 (germline): MNHNY, SVGAGI (reference sequence). CDR3 residues: CASSYSGQRNEQYF. The CDR3 DNA sequence: TGTGCCAGCAGTTACTCGGGACAGCGAAACGAGCAGTACTTC.